This T cell receptor beta chain was retrieved from a study of cytomegalovirus exposure and HLA in healthy donors. The CDR3 length is 14 residues. CDR1 is MDHEN, CDR2 SYDVKM, per germline. Trimming cost V 5 bases and J 6 bases; bases outside gene matches: 5. Clones were sequenced by immunoSEQ multiplex PCR, and TCRdb holds only the in-frame ones, with some missing. The table shows 150,000 to 200,000 clones, with roughly 80% occurring only once. Study conclusions and caveats: Cytomegalovirus status was reportedly diagnosed by the classifier with high sensitivity and specificity. First-cohort TCR clusters were later found to tend to co-occur in the 90 to 150 validation repertoires. The investigators catalogued 150 to 200 TCR beta chains as cytomegalovirus-associated. A few of the chains that were CMV-associated were confirmed in vitro to be specific for CMV antigens.

Points on this clone: Its antigen is currently unknown.

The origin of this receptor is a man aged 30-40 years in good health and CMV-seropositive. This rearrangement joins TRBV28 to TRBJ2-1; 9 positions agree with TRBD2. The sequencing sample was made of PBMCs. The CDR3 DNA reads TGTGCCAGCAGTCCACATAGCGGGAGCAATGAGCAGTTCTTC. Protein sequence: CASSPHSGSNEQFF.